This T cell receptor beta chain was observed in a study of regulatory T cells in long-lasting Graves disease. Notes on this clonotype: What it binds is unknown. A much more abundant neighbour one base away suggests this may be a read error.

CDR3-region Arm-PCR and iRepertoire HTBI primers produced the TCR beta libraries. TCRdb passed the multiplex PCR reads through MiXCR, listing each CDR3 protein once. In the table there are about 470,000 distinct CDR3 sequences, 15% to 20% of which are singletons. Findings and caveats of the study: Persistent disease samples used TRBV28, TRBJ1-2 and TRBJ2-5 preferentially.

The CDR3 runs 15 residues. Germline loops: CDR1 MNHEY, CDR2 SVGEGT. Time point noted: newly diagnosed GD, antithyroid drugs for less than 3 months. The TCR library was prepared using RNA isolated from PBMCs. Nine milliliters of peripheral blood were drawn into EDTA tubes. The same specimen was also included in a second study, on T cells in Graves' hyperthyroidism and ophthalmopathy. This second study says: Graves' hyperthyroidism qualified as stable when ophthalmopathy did not progress within 18 months. Researchers ran a first-round RT-PCR on the TCR CDR3 using the HTBI primer set.

Source: peripheral blood mononuclear cells (PBMCs), taken at new diagnosis, from a patient treated with antithyroid drugs. The sequence came from a man between 40 and 49 years old with Graves disease. This chain links TRBV6-2 or TRBV6-3 with TRBJ2-5; 7 nucleotides align to TRBD2. The CDR3 spells CASSSTSVPSYEQHF. The CDR3 DNA follows: TGTGCCAGCAGTTCTACTAGCGTACCCTCCTACGAGCAGCACTTC.